This T cell receptor (beta chain) was sequenced during a study of blood T cell repertoires in COVID-19. About the research overall: COVID-19 samples from acute and convalescent phases originated in the United States, Italy and Spain. PBMCs, B-cell-depleted T cells, or T cells provided the cDNA or gDNA that made up the material.

This CDR3 region has 16 residues. In germline, CDR1 is SNHLY, CDR2 FYNNEI. Trimming left V 2 bases short and J 3 bases short, with 17 bases between. In the authors' workflow: For nucleated cells, counts were estimated from reference gene primer amplification. Some clones are missing from TCRdb's copy, which holds only in-frame ones; the method was immunoSEQ multiplex PCR. That table furnishes V, J and clone size, whereas the DNA furnished D and trimming. The table shows 350,000 to 450,000 clones, with approximately 86% occurring only once. Sequencing used peripheral blood. V gene TRBV2 combines with J gene TRBJ2-7, with a possible D match to TRBD1 (5 bases). The origin of this receptor is a human donor in a cohort sampled during active COVID-19. This CDR3 is CASSESVGNRNYEQYF. In DNA, the CDR3 is TGTGCCAGCAGTGAAAGCGTAGGGAACAGGAACTACGAGCAGTACTTC.